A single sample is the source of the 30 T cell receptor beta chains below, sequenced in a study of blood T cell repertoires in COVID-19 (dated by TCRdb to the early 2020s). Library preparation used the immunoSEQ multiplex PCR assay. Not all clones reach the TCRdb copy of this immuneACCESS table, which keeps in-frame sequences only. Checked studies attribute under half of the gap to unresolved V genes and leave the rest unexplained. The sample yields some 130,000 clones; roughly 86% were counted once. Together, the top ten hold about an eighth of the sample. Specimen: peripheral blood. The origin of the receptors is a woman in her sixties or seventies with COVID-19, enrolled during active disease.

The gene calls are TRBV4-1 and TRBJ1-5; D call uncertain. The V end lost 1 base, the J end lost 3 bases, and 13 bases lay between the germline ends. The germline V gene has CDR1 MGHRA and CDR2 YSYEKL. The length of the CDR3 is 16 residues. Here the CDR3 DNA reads TGCGCCAGCAGCCAAGGAGCGGGCGGTTTCAATCAGCCCCAGCATTTT. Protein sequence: CASSQGAGGFNQPQHF.

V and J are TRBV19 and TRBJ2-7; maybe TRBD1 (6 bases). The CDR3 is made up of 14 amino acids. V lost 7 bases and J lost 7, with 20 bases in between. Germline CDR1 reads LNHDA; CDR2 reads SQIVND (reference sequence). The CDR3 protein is CASNPDSTIVEQYF. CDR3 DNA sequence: TGTGCCAGTAACCCGGACAGTACCATCGTGGAGCAGTACTTC.

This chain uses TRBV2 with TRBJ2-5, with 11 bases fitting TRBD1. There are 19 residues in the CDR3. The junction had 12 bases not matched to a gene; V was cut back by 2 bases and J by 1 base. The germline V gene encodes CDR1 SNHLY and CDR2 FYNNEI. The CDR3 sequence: CASSETSRWGTGGQETQYF. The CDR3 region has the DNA TGTGCCAGCAGTGAAACCTCCCGGTGGGGGACAGGGGGCCAAGAGACCCAGTACTTC. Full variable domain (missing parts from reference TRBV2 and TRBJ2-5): EPEVTQTPSHQVTQMGQEVILRCVPISNHLYFYWYRQILGQKVEFLVSFYNNEISEKSEIFDDQFSVERPDGSNFTLKIRSTKLEDSAMYFCASSETSRWGTGGQETQYFGPGTRLLVL.

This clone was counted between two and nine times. CDR3 in DNA: TGCGCCAGCAGCTTGGGGACAAATTTTTATGGCTACACCTTC. Its protein is CASSLGTNFYGYTF. V is TRBV5-1 and J is TRBJ1-2; TRBD1 might be the D (5 bases). The CDR3 is made up of 14 amino acids. The germline V and J ends were trimmed by 0 bases and 5 bases, with 11 bases remaining between them. CDR1 and CDR2 (germline): SGHRS, YFSETQ.

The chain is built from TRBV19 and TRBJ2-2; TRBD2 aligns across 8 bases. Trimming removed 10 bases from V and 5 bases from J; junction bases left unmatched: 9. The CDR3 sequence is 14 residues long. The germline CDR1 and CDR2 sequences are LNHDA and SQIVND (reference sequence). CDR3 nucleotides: TGTGCCACCTCCCGGGGGGGCGGAACCGGGGAGCTGTTTTTT. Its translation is CATSRGGGTGELFF.

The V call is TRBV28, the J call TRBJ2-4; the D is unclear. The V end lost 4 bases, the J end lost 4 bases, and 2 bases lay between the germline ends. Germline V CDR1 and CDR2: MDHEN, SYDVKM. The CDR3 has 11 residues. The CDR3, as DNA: TGTGCCAGCAGTTCAAAAAACATTCAGTACTTC. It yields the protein CASSSKNIQYF.

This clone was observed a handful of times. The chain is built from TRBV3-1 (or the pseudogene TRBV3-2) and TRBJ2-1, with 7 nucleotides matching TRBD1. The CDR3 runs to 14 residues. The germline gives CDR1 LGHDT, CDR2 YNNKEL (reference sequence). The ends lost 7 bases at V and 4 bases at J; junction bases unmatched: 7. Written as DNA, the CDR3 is TGTGCCAGCATGAAGGGACAGTTATACAATGAGCAGTTCTTC. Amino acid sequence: CASMKGQLYNEQFF.

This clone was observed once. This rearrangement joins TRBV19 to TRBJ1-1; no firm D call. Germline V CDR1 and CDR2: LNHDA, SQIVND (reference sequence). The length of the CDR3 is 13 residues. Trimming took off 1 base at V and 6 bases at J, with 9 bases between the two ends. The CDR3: CASSIGPVAEAFF. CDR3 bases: TGTGCCAGTAGTATAGGGCCCGTGGCTGAAGCTTTCTTT.

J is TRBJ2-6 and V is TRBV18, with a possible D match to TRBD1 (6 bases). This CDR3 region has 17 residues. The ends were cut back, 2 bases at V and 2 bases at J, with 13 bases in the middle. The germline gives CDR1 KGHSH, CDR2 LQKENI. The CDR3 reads CASSPGLGGAGANVLTF. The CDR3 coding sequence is TGTGCCAGCTCACCAGGGCTAGGGGGAGCTGGGGCCAACGTCCTGACTTTC.

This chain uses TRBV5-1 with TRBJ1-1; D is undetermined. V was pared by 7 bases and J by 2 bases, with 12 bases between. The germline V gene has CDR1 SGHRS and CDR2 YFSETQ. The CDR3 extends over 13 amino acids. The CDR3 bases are TGCGCCAGCTCCCCCCTTAGCAACACTGAAGCTTTCTTT. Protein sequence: CASSPLSNTEAFF.

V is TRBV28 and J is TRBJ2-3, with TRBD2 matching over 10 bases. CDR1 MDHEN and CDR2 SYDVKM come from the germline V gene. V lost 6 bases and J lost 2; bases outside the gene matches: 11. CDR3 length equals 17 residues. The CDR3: CASRLPGAGGPTDTQYF. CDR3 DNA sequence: TGTGCCAGCAGGCTCCCCGGAGCGGGGGGGCCCACAGATACGCAGTATTTT.

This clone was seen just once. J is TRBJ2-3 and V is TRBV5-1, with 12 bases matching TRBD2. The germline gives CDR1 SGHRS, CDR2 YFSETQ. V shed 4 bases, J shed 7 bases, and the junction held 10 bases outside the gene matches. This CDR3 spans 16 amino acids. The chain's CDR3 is CASSPGASGGANTQYF. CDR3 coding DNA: TGCGCCAGCAGCCCGGGGGCTAGCGGGGGGGCAAATACGCAGTATTTT.

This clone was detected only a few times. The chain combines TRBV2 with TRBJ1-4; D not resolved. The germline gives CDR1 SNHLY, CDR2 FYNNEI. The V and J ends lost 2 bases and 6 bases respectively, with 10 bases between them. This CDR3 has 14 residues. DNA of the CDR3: TGTGCCAGCAGTGAAAGCCGGCGGCATGAAAAACTGTTTTTT. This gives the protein CASSESRRHEKLFF.

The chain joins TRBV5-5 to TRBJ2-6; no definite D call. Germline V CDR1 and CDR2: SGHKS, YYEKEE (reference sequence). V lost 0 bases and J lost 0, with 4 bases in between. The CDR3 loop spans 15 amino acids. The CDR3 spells CASSLGHSGANVLTF. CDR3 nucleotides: TGTGCCAGCAGCTTGGGGCACTCTGGGGCCAACGTCCTGACTTTC.

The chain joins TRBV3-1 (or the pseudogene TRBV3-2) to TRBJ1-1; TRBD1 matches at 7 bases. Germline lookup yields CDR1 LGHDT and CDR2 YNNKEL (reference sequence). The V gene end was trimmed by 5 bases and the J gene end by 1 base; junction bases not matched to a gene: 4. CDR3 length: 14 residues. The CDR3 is CASSSGGGNTEAFF. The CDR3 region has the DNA TGTGCCAGCAGCTCAGGGGGAGGGAACACTGAAGCTTTCTTT.

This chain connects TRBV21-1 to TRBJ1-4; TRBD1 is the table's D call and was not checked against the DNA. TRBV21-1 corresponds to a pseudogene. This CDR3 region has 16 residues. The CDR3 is CASSKGSPADNEKLFF. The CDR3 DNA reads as TGTGCCAGCAGCAAAGGGTCCCCCGCAGATAATGAAAAACTGTTTTTT.

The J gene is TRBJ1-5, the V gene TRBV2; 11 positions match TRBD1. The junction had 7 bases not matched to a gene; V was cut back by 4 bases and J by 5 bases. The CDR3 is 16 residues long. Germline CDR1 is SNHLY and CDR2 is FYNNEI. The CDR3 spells CASSAPRTGGDQPQHF. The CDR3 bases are TGTGCCAGCAGTGCTCCCCGGACAGGGGGCGATCAGCCCCAGCATTTT.

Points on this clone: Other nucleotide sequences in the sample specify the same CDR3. This CDR3 is CASSPPSGVAYEQYF. The CDR3 DNA follows: TGTGCCAGCTCACCACCGAGCGGGGTTGCCTACGAGCAGTACTTC. The chain combines TRBV18 with TRBJ2-7, with TRBD2 matching over 7 bases. This CDR3 region has 15 residues. Germline lookup yields CDR1 KGHSH and CDR2 LQKENI. J was trimmed by 2 bases and V by 0 bases; bases with no gene match: 4.

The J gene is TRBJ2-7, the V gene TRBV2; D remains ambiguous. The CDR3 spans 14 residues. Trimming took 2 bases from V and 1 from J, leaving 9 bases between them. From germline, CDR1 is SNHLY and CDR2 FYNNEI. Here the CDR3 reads CASSESWHSYEQYF. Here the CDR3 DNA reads TGTGCCAGCAGTGAATCTTGGCATTCCTACGAGCAGTACTTC.

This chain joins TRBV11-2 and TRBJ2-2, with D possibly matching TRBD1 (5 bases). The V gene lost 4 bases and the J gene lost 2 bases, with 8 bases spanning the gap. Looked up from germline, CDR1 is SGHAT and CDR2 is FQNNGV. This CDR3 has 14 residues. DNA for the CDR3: TGTGCCAGCAGCTGGGGCGGTAACACCGGGGAGCTGTTTTTT. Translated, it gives CASSWGGNTGELFF.

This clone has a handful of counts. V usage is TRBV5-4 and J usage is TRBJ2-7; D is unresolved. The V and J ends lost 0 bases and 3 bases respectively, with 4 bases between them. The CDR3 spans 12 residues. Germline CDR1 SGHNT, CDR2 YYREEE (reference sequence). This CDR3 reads CASSLGGYEQYF. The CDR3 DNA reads TGTGCCAGCAGCTTGGGAGGCTACGAGCAGTACTTC.

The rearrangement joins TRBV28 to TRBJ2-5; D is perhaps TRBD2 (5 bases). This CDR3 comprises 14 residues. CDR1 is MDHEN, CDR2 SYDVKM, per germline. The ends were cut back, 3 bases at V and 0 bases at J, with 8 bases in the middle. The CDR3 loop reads CASSLERNQETQYF. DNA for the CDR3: TGTGCCAGCAGTTTGGAGCGGAACCAAGAGACCCAGTACTTC.

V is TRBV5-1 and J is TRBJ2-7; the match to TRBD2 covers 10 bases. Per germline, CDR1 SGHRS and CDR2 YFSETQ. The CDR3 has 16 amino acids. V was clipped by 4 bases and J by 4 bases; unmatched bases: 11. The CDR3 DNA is TGCGCCAGCAGCATTCGGGGTAGCGGGGGGAGTTACGAGCAGTACTTC. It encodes CASSIRGSGGSYEQYF. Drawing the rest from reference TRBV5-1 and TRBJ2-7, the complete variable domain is KAGVTQTPRYLIKTRGQQVTLSCSPISGHRSVSWYQQTPGQGLQFLFEYFSETQRNKGNFPGRFSGRQFSNSRSEMNVSTLELGDSALYLCASSIRGSGGSYEQYFGPGTRLTVT.

The CDR3 loop is CASNRGTGVSYEQYF. As DNA, the CDR3 is TGTGCCAGCAATCGGGGGACAGGGGTCTCCTACGAGCAGTACTTC. The gene calls are TRBV6-5 and TRBJ2-7; 10 bases line up with TRBD1. The junction had 6 bases not matched to a gene; V was cut back by 7 bases and J by 0 bases. This CDR3 has 15 residues. Germline CDR1 and CDR2: MNHEY and SVGAGI.

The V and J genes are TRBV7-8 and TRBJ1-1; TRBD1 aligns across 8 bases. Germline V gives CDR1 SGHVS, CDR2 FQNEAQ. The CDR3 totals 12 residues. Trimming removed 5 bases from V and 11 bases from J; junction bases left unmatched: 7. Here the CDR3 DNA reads TGTGCCAGCAGCCCTAGGACAGGGATGGCTTTCTTT. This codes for CASSPRTGMAFF.

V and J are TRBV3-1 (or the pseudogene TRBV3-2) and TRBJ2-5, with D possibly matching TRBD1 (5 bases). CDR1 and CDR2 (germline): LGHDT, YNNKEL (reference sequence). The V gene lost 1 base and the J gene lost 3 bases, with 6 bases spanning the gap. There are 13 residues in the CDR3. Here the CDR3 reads CASSQGTKETQYF. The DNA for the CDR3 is TGTGCCAGCAGCCAAGGGACAAAAGAGACCCAGTACTTC.

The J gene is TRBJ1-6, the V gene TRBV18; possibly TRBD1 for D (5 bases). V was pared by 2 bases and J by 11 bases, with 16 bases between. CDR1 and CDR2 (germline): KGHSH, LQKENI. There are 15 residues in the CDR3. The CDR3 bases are TGTGCCAGCTCACCAGAAATCCAGGGTACTACACCCCTCCACTTT. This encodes CASSPEIQGTTPLHF.

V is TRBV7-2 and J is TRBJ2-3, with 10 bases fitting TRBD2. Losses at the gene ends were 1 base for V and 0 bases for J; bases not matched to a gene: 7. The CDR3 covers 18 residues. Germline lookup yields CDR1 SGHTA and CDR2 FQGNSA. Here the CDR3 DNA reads TGTGCCAGCAGCTTAGACACTAGCGGGACCACTAGCACAGATACGCAGTATTTT. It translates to CASSLDTSGTTSTDTQYF.

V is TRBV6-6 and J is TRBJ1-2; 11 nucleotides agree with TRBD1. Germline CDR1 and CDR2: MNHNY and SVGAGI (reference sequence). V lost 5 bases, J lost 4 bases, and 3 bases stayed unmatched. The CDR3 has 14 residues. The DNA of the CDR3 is TGTGCCAGCAGTAAAGGACAGGGGGCCTATGGCTACACCTTC. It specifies CASSKGQGAYGYTF.

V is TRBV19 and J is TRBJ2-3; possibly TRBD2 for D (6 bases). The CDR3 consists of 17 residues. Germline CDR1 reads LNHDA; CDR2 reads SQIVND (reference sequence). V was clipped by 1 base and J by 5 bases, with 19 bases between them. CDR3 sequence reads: CASSIVPPGLRQDTQYF. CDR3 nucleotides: TGTGCCAGTAGTATAGTGCCCCCGGGACTTAGGCAAGATACGCAGTATTTT.